This section outlines one TCR beta chain sequence together with its context. Its antigen is still unknown. Reverse transcription of all isolated RNA meant that expressed TCRB transcripts were sequenced. Here immunoSEQ multiplex PCR was the method, and the copy in TCRdb shows in-frame clones only, minus some. The sample lists about 260,000 clones; around 24% were seen once. The sample comes from a study of beta chain features in type 1 diabetes. Study-level information: Taken together, all samples contributed around 100 million examined sorted cells.

Overall study results and limits: Patients with Type 1 diabetes showed moderately but significantly shorter TCRB CDR3s in all four CD4+ subsets.

CDR3 length: 16 residues. V was clipped by 5 bases and J by 1 base, with 18 bases between them. Germline CDR1 MDHEN, CDR2 SYDVKM. CD4+ naive, central memory, regulatory and stem cell-like memory subsets were isolated by sorting on CD45RO/CCR7/CD25/CD127/CD95/CD27. This TCR came from a woman aged 30 to 39 with type 1 diabetes. This chain joins TRBV28 and TRBJ2-7, with D possibly TRBD2 on 5 matching bases. Sequenced: naive CD4+ T cells from blood. CDR3 residues: CASSPNEGTRSYEQYF. The CDR3 coding sequence is TGTGCCAGCAGTCCGAATGAGGGAACGAGATCCTACGAGCAGTACTTC.